This passage covers 22 T cell receptor beta chains from one sample sequenced in a study of cytotoxic CD8 clonotypes in ibrutinib-treated CLL. The protocol was immunoSEQ multiplex PCR, while the TCRdb copy is restricted to in-frame clones and leaves out a portion. The sample carries about 160,000 clones, roughly four fifths recorded once. The source material was PBMCs, sampled after 12 months of ibrutinib treatment. Receptors were obtained from a human donor with chronic lymphocytic leukemia.

V usage is TRBV5-1 and J usage is TRBJ1-4, with D possibly being TRBD1 (5 bases). CDR3 length: 15 residues. Germline V gene data show CDR1 as SGHRS and CDR2 as YFSETQ. V was cut by 0 bases and J by 4 bases, with 10 bases left in between. CDR3 protein: CASSLGEGYNEKLFF. CDR3 DNA sequence: TGCGCCAGCAGCTTGGGGGAGGGGTATAATGAAAAACTGTTTTTT.

The V gene is TRBV19, the J gene TRBJ1-5; D might be TRBD1 (5 bases). Trimming cost V 3 bases and J 4 bases, with 10 bases left between them. CDR1 and CDR2 (germline): LNHDA, SQIVND (reference sequence). The CDR3 consists of 14 residues. The CDR3 sequence: CASSIGGVNQPQHF. The CDR3, as DNA: TGTGCCAGTAGTATCGGGGGGGTGAATCAGCCCCAGCATTTT.

The chain combines TRBV19 with TRBJ2-3; the D gene is possibly TRBD1 (6 bases). The CDR3 extends over 15 amino acids. Germline CDR1 LNHDA, CDR2 SQIVND (reference sequence). V was trimmed by 1 base and J by 2 bases, leaving 10 bases between them. The CDR3 protein is CASSIGTAHTDTQYF. Written as DNA, the CDR3 is TGTGCCAGTAGTATAGGGACAGCTCACACAGATACGCAGTATTTT.

The CDR3 sequence is CASSATGLGYTF. Written as DNA, the CDR3 is TGTGCCAGCAGTGCCACAGGTTTGGGCTACACCTTC. The rearrangement uses TRBV25-1 and TRBJ1-2, with D perhaps TRBD1 (5 bases). CDR3 length: 12 amino acids. Germline CDR1 MGHDK, CDR2 SYGVNS. The V end lost 4 bases, the J end lost 8 bases, and 11 bases lay between the germline ends.

This chain joins TRBV7-9 and TRBJ2-7, with D maybe TRBD1 (6 bases). The CDR3 totals 14 residues. The V end was cut by 0 bases, the J end by 8 bases, with 14 bases between. Germline lookup yields CDR1 SEHNR and CDR2 FQNEAQ (reference sequence). The CDR3 nucleotides read TGTGCCAGCAGCTTAGCCAGGGGACCTGCACAGCAGTACTTC. This translates into CASSLARGPAQQYF.

The V gene is TRBV6-9, the J gene TRBJ2-3, with D possibly being TRBD2 (6 bases). V lost 6 bases, J lost 3 bases, and 10 bases lay in between. The germline gives CDR1 MNHGY, CDR2 SVAAGI. There are 13 residues in the CDR3. CDR3 residues: CASRRDPTDTQYF. In nucleotides, the CDR3 is TGTGCCAGCAGGCGGGATCCTACAGATACGCAGTATTTT.

V usage is TRBV30 and J usage is TRBJ2-7, with 9 bases matching TRBD1. CDR1 is GTSNPN, CDR2 SVGIG, per germline (reference sequence). CDR3 length equals 12 residues. The V gene end was trimmed by 8 bases and the J gene end by 3 bases; junction bases not matched to a gene: 5. The CDR3 nucleotides are TGTGCCGGTACAGGGGGCGGCTACGAGCAGTACTTC. Its protein product is CAGTGGGYEQYF.

The CDR3 DNA reads TGTGCCAGCAGCCCGGTGGGGTCCGGGGCCAACGTCCTGACTTTC. Its protein is CASSPVGSGANVLTF. J is TRBJ2-6 and V is TRBV28; no firm D call. This CDR3 comprises 15 residues. The V gene's germline CDR1 is MDHEN and CDR2 SYDVKM. V was clipped by 6 bases and J by 4 bases, with 13 bases between them. Supplemented by reference TRBV28 and TRBJ2-6, the full variable domain reads DVKVTQSSRYLVKRTGEKVFLECVQDMDHENMFWYRQDPGLGLRLIYFSYDVKMKEKGDIPEGYSVSREKKERFSLILESASTNQTSMYLCASSPVGSGANVLTFGAGSRLTVL.

This clone has only a few counts. The rearrangement links TRBV6-1 to TRBJ1-5; D not resolved. V was cut by 1 base and J by 6 bases, with 4 bases left in between. The CDR3 loop spans 12 amino acids. CDR1 MNHNS and CDR2 SASEGT come from the germline V gene. The CDR3 DNA is TGTGCCAGCAGTGAAGACCGTCAGCCCCAGCATTTT. It specifies CASSEDRQPQHF.

The rearrangement joins TRBV5-6 to TRBJ2-2, with TRBD2 identical over 8 bases. V trimming: 0 bases; J trimming: 3 bases; junction bases outside the gene matches: 1. The V gene's germline CDR1 is SGHDT and CDR2 YYEEEE. This CDR3 is 15 amino acids long. This CDR3 reads CASSLVSGDTGELFF. In DNA, the CDR3 is TGTGCCAGCAGCTTGGTTAGCGGGGACACCGGGGAGCTGTTTTTT. The whole variable domain, filled in from reference TRBV5-6 and TRBJ2-2, reads DAGVTQSPTHLIKTRGQQVTLRCSPKSGHDTVSWYQQALGQGPQFIFQYYEEEERQRGNFPDRFSGHQFPNYSSELNVNALLLGDSALYLCASSLVSGDTGELFFGEGSRLTVL.

J is TRBJ2-5 and V is TRBV4-1; 7 nucleotides match TRBD2. Trimming cost V 0 bases and J 5 bases; bases outside gene matches: 6. Germline values: CDR1 MGHRA, CDR2 YSYEKL. The CDR3 is 15 residues long. The CDR3 is CASSQEQRGGETQYF. The CDR3, as DNA: TGCGCCAGCAGCCAAGAACAGCGGGGAGGTGAGACCCAGTACTTC.

This sequence joins TRBV6-1 and TRBJ1-2; TRBD1 is a possible D gene (5 bases). Trimming left V 5 bases short and J 5 bases short, with 18 bases between. Germline CDR1 and CDR2: MNHNS and SASEGT. The CDR3 runs to 15 residues. CDR3 DNA: TGTGCCAGCAGTCGGGCCCCGGACGCAGGGTATGGCTACACCTTC. Translation: CASSRAPDAGYGYTF.

The V call is TRBV28, the J call TRBJ2-7; TRBD1 matches at 8 bases. CDR3 length: 16 amino acids. V shed 5 bases and J 3 bases; nucleotides not matched to a gene: 12. In germline, CDR1 is MDHEN, CDR2 SYDVKM. The CDR3 nucleotides are TGTGCCAGCAGTCCAAGCACCGGGACAGGTTACTACGAGCAGTACTTC. Its protein product is CASSPSTGTGYYEQYF.

J is TRBJ2-5 and V is TRBV28; TRBD2 is a possible D gene (7 bases). Trimming took 4 bases from V and 1 from J, leaving 28 bases between them. The CDR3 totals 20 residues. Germline values: CDR1 MDHEN, CDR2 SYDVKM. CDR3 bases: TGTGCCAGCAGTTCCATTAGCGGGCGGGGGCCTATTATGCGCCAAGAGACCCAGTACTTC. Protein product: CASSSISGRGPIMRQETQYF.

This sequence joins TRBV6-6 and TRBJ2-5, with 10 bases fitting TRBD1. The V and J ends lost 2 bases and 1 base, in that order; junction bases with no gene match: 4. The germline V gene has CDR1 MNHNY and CDR2 SVGAGI (reference sequence). This CDR3 contains 16 residues. CDR3 in DNA: TGTGCCAGCAGTTACACGAGACAGGGGGCCCAAGAGACCCAGTACTTC. Amino acids: CASSYTRQGAQETQYF.

This CDR3 reads CASSQDQTGVSTGELFF. The CDR3 DNA follows: TGCGCCAGCAGCCAAGACCAGACAGGGGTGAGCACCGGGGAGCTGTTTTTT. The J gene is TRBJ2-2, the V gene TRBV4-3; 8 bases are shared with TRBD1. Germline V gene data show CDR1 as LGHNA and CDR2 as YSLEER. The CDR3 extends over 17 amino acids. Germline trimming cut 0 bases from V and 4 bases from J; bases unmatched to any gene: 7.

The V and J genes are TRBV7-2 and TRBJ2-3; D is unresolved. Germline V gene lookup returns CDR1 SGHTA and CDR2 FQGNSA. V was clipped by 1 base and J by 0 bases, with 8 bases between them. CDR3 length equals 15 residues. CDR3 in amino acids: CASSLEGISTDTQYF. The CDR3 bases are TGTGCCAGCAGCTTAGAGGGTATTAGCACAGATACGCAGTATTTT. Full variable domain (remainder filled in from reference TRBV7-2 and TRBJ2-3): GAGVSQSPSNKVTEKGKDVELRCDPISGHTALYWYRQSLGQGLEFLIYFQGNSAPDKSGLPSDRFSAERTGGSVSTLTIQRTQQEDSAVYLCASSLEGISTDTQYFGPGTRLTVL.

V gene TRBV7-8 combines with J gene TRBJ1-5; D is uncertain. The V end was cut by 4 bases, the J end by 9 bases, with 13 bases between. Germline-derived CDR1 and CDR2 are SGHVS and FQNEAQ. The CDR3 has 13 residues. CDR3 sequence reads: CASSSDGLRPQHF. The CDR3 DNA sequence: TGTGCCAGCAGCTCGGACGGGCTCCGGCCCCAGCATTTT.

This clone has a handful of counts. This sequence joins TRBV9 and TRBJ1-2, with D tentatively TRBD1 (5 bases). The ends were cut back, 3 bases at V and 8 bases at J, with 11 bases in the middle. CDR1 is SGDLS, CDR2 YYNGEE, per germline. The CDR3 is 12 residues long. This CDR3 reads CASSANQGGYTF. The DNA for the CDR3 is TGTGCCAGCAGCGCTAATCAGGGAGGCTACACCTTC.

The V and J genes are TRBV4-2 and TRBJ2-1; possible D gene TRBD2, 6 bases. CDR3 size: 16 residues. V lost 4 bases and J lost 4, with 17 bases in between. The germline CDR1 and CDR2 sequences are LGHNA and YNFKEQ. The chain's CDR3 is CASSPRGGEVYNEQFF. The CDR3 nucleotides are TGTGCCAGCAGCCCGCGAGGAGGGGAGGTTTACAATGAGCAGTTCTTC.

Only one count was recorded for this clone. The rearrangement links TRBV9 to TRBJ2-7; no definite D call. The CDR3 loop spans 14 amino acids. V was clipped by 4 bases and J by 2 bases, with 13 bases between them. CDR1 and CDR2 (germline): SGDLS, YYNGEE. The CDR3 here is CASSLTSEPYEQYF. CDR3 nucleotides: TGTGCCAGCAGCTTAACAAGCGAACCCTACGAGCAGTACTTC.

The V call is TRBV9, the J call TRBJ2-4, with TRBD2 identical over 15 bases. This CDR3 region has 19 residues. Unmatched junction bases numbered 11, after V lost 4 bases and J lost 3 bases. Germline CDR1 SGDLS, CDR2 YYNGEE. DNA of the CDR3: TGTGCCAGCAGCCCGCGGACTAGCGGGGGGGATATTGGCAAAAACATTCAGTACTTC. As protein: CASSPRTSGGDIGKNIQYF.